The rows below give T cell receptor beta chains drawn from one sample of a study of T cell changes during pregnancy in multiple sclerosis. Clones were sequenced by immunoSEQ multiplex PCR, and TCRdb holds only the in-frame ones, with some missing. The sample yields tens of thousands of clones, approximately 81% seen once. The sample was CD8+ T cells from peripheral blood mononuclear cells, taken before pregnancy. Receptor source: a female donor with multiple sclerosis, enrolled in a pregnancy study. The CDR3 runs from the conserved cysteine through the conserved F or W. Fields, in order: D gene, V gene, clone size, J gene, CDR3 DNA, CDR3 protein. The D gene is left open where the match is weak. Size is omitted from some rows. Given values are once, few, many or a class for expanded clones.

NA	TRBV27	NA	TRBJ2-2	TGTGCCAGCAGTCTCAGACAGACCGGGGAGCTGTTTTTT	CASSLRQTGELFF
NA	TRBV9	NA	TRBJ2-7	TGTGCCAGCAGCGTAGACGGGAGCGGGCTATCCTACGAGCAGTACTTC	CASSVDGSGLSYEQYF
NA	TRBV28	NA	TRBJ2-1	TGTGCCAGCAGTCCCATGCCCTCCGCCTGGCCTGAGCAGTTCTTC	CASSPMPSAWPEQFF
TRBD1	TRBV5-1	NA	TRBJ1-2	TGCGCCAGCAGCCTCAGTCCCGGGACAGGCATTAACTATGGCTACACCTTC	CASSLSPGTGINYGYTF
NA	TRBV5-4	NA	TRBJ2-3	TGTGCCAGCAGCGCCCACCGGGACTCCGCTAGCACAGATACGCAGTATTTT	CASSAHRDSASTDTQYF
NA	TRBV13	NA	TRBJ2-7	TGTGCCAGCAGCTTAGGGCTAGGATTCTTCGAGCAGTACTTC	CASSLGLGFFEQYF
NA	TRBV11-2	few	TRBJ2-1	TGTGCCAGCAGCTTAGCAGGCAATGAGCAGTTCTTC	CASSLAGNEQFF
TRBD2	TRBV7-9	NA	TRBJ2-7	TGTGCCAGCAGCTTGCCTAGCGGGAGCGTCGAGCAGTACTTC	CASSLPSGSVEQYF
TRBD1	TRBV11-2	NA	TRBJ2-7	TGTGCCAGCAGCTTAAGACAGGGGATCCCCTACGAGCAGTACTTC	CASSLRQGIPYEQYF
TRBD1	TRBV18	NA	TRBJ1-5	TGTGCCAGCTCATCTCGAATCGGGACAGGGGAGAATCAGCCCCAGCATTTT	CASSSRIGTGENQPQHF
TRBD1	TRBV19	NA	TRBJ1-2	TGTGCCAGTAGTAGCAATGGACAGGGGGGCGGCTATGGCTACACCTTC	CASSSNGQGGGYGYTF
NA	TRBV6-4	NA	TRBJ1-4	TGTGCCAGCAGCCTATTTGCAACTAATGAAAAACTGTTTTTT	CASSLFATNEKLFF
NA	TRBV4-3	NA	TRBJ2-1	TGCGCCAGCAGCCAGGCGACTAGTTCCTACAATGAGCAGTTCTTC	CASSQATSSYNEQFF
NA	TRBV6-1	NA	TRBJ2-3	TGTGCCAGCAGTGAAGGGGCGTTTAGCACAGATACGCAGTATTTT	CASSEGAFSTDTQYF
TRBD1	TRBV13	once	TRBJ2-1	TGTGCCACCCTTTACAGGGGACGAAATGAGCAGTTCTTC	CATLYRGRNEQFF
TRBD1	TRBV6-1	NA	TRBJ2-3	TGTGCCAGCAGTGCGGGACAGGGGATGACAGATACGCAGTATTTT	CASSAGQGMTDTQYF
NA	TRBV6-4	NA	TRBJ1-5	TGTGCCAGCAGTGACCGGGACAATCAGCCCCAGCATTTT	CASSDRDNQPQHF
NA	TRBV27	NA	TRBJ2-7	TGTGCCAGCAGTTTAAGGAGAGTCGAGCGGCCAACCTACGAGCAGTACTTC	CASSLRRVERPTYEQYF
TRBD2	TRBV9	NA	TRBJ2-3	TGTGCCAGCAGCCTAGCGGGAGTAGGGGATACGCAGTATTTT	CASSLAGVGDTQYF
TRBD2	TRBV5-1	NA	TRBJ2-1	TGCGCCAGCAGCTTTCTAGCGGGAGGATATTCGGGTGAGCAGTTCTTC	CASSFLAGGYSGEQFF